This T cell receptor beta chain was profiled in a study of metastatic and nonmetastatic thyroid tumors. The entire patient cohort was treatment-naive prior to thyroid surgery. The germline CDR1 and CDR2 sequences are LGHNT and FRNRAP. CDR3 length: 13 amino acids. V lost 4 bases to trimming and J lost 5 bases, with 11 bases between them. Via MiXCR, TCRdb re-called the PCR reads. The profile covers under 75,000 clones, with 18% appearing a single time and 9.5% to 15% taken by the ten largest. This clone has ten or more counts. The rearrangement joins TRBV12-5 to TRBJ2-5; TRBD1 or TRBD2 may be the D gene (5 bases each). The clonotype comes from a female donor with papillary thyroid cancer or a benign thyroid nodule (not recorded which). Some clones in this sample may be carry-over from other donors' samples. Sequencing input: blood. CDR3 DNA: TGTGCTAGTGGTTGGGGGATCCGTGAGACCCAGTACTTC. It translates to CASGWGIRETQYF.